This T cell receptor beta chain came from a study of blood T cell repertoires in COVID-19. Across the whole study: Sources were T cells, B-cell-depleted T cells, or PBMCs; the material itself was cDNA or gDNA.

J gave up 6 bases and V 5 bases, and 8 bases lay outside the gene matches. Germline V gives CDR1 SGHNT, CDR2 YYREEE (reference sequence). This CDR3 has 13 residues. Profiled with immunoSEQ multiplex PCR; TCRdb holds only in-frame clones, not every one. The sample contains under 200,000 clones, around 84% of which appear only once. This sequence was found in a woman aged 70-85 years with COVID-19, enrolled during active disease. The genes are TRBV5-4 and TRBJ2-7, with TRBD2 identical over 7 bases. Sequencing used peripheral blood. Written as DNA, the CDR3 is TGTGCCAGCAGTACCGGGGGGACCGGCGAGCAGTACGTC. Translating gives CASSTGGTGEQYV.